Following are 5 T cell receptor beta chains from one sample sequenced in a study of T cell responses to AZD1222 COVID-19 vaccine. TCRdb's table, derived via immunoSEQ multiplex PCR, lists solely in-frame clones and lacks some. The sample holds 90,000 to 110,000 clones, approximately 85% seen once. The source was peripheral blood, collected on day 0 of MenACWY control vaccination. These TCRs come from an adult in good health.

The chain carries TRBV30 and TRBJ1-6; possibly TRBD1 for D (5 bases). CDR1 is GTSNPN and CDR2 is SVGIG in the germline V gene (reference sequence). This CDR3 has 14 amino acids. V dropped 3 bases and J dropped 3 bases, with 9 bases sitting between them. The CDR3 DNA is TGTGCCTGGAGAGCGGGACTCTATAATTCACCCCTCCACTTT. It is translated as CAWRAGLYNSPLHF.

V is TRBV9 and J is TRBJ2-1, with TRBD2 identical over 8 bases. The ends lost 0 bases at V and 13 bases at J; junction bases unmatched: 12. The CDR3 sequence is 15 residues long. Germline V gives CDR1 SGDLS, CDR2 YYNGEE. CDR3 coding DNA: TGTGCCAGCAGCGTAGATGCAGCGGGAGAGATCCGCCAGTTCTTC. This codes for CASSVDAAGEIRQFF.

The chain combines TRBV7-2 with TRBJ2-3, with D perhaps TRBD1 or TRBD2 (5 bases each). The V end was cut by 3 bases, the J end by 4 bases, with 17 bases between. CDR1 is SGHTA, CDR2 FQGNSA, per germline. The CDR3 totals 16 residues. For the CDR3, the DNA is TGTGCCAGCAGCTTGTGGGACGCGAACGTTCCAGATACGCAGTATTTT. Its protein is CASSLWDANVPDTQYF.

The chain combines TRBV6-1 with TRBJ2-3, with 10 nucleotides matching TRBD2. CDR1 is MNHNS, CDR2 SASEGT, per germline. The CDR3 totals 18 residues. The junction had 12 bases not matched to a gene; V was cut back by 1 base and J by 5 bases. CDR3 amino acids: CASSEGSSGSGVEDTQYF. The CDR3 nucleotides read TGTGCCAGCAGTGAAGGCTCTAGCGGGAGTGGGGTAGAAGATACGCAGTATTTT.

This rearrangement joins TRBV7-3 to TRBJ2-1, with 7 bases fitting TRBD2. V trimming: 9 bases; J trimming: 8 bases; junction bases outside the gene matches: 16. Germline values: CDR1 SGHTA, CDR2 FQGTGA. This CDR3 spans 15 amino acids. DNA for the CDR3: TGTGCCAGTAAACGGACTAGTGGCTTTGGGGATGAGCAGTTCTTC. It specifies CASKRTSGFGDEQFF. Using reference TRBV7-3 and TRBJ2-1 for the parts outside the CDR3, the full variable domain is GAGVSQTPSNKVTEKGKYVELRCDPISGHTALYWYRQSLGQGPEFLIYFQGTGAADDSGLPNDRFFAVRPEGSVSTLKIQRTERGDSAVYLCASKRTSGFGDEQFFGPGTRLTVL.